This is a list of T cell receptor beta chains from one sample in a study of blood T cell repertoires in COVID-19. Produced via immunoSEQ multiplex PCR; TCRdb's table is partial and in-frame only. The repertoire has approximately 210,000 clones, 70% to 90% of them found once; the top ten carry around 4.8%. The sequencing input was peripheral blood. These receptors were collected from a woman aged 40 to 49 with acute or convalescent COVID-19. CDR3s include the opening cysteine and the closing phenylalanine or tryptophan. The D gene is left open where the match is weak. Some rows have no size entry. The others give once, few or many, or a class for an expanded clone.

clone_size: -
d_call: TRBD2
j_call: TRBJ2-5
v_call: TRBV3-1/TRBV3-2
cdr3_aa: CASSRGGAGAETQYF
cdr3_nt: TGTGCCAGCAGCCGCGGGGGGGCGGGGGCAGAGACCCAGTACTTC

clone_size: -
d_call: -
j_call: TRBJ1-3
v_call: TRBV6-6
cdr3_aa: CASSYSYSDSGNTIYF
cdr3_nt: TGTGCCAGCAGTTACTCGTACAGTGACTCTGGAAACACCATATATTTT

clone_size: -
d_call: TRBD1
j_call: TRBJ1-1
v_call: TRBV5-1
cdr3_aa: CASSPGDSEAFF
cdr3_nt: TGCGCCAGCAGCCCGGGGGACAGTGAAGCTTTCTTT

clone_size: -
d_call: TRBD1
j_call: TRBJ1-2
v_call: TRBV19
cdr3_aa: CASSIDLSGQGASDPGYTF
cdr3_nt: TGTGCCAGTAGTATAGATCTATCCGGACAGGGGGCGTCGGACCCAGGCTACACCTTC

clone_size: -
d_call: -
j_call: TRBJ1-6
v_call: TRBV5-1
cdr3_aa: CASSSADKSSPLHF
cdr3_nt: TGCGCCAGCAGCTCCGCGGACAAATCTTCACCCCTCCACTTT

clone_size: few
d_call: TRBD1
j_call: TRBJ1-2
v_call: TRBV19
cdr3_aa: CASSPPTGVYYGYTF
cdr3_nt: TGTGCCAGTAGTCCGCCTACAGGGGTCTACTATGGCTACACCTTC

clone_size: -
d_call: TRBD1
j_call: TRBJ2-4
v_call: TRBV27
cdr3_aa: CASRKDRENIQYF
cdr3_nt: TGTGCCAGCAGGAAGGACAGGGAAAACATTCAGTACTTC

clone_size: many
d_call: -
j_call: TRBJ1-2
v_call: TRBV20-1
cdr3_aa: CSASVRGGYTF
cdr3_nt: TGCAGTGCTTCCGTTCGAGGTGGCTACACCTTC

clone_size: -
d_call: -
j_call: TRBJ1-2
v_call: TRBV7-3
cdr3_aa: CASSLRADSPYGYTF
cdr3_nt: TGTGCCAGCAGCTTAAGGGCGGACAGTCCCTATGGCTACACCTTC

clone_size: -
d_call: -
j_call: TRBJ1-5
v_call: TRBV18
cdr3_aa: CASSPPGVGGNQPQHF
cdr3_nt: TGTGCCAGCTCACCCCCCGGGGTAGGAGGTAATCAGCCCCAGCATTTT

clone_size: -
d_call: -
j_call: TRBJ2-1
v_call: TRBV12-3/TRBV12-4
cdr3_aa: CASSGTPGNEQFF
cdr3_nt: TGTGCCAGCAGTGGTACCCCGGGCAATGAGCAGTTCTTC

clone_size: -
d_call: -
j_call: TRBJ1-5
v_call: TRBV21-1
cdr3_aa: CASRPGGNQPQHF
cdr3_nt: TGTGCCAGCAGACCGGGAGGCAATCAGCCCCAGCATTTT

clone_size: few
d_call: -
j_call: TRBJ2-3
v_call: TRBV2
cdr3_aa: CASRGGRLRTLTDTQYF
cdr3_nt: TGTGCCAGCAGGGGGGGAAGGTTGCGGACCCTCACAGATACGCAGTATTTT

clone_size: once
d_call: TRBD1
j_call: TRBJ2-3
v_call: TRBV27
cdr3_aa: CASSFRTGTGQRTDTQYF
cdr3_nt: TGTGCCAGCAGTTTTCGTACAGGGACGGGACAGCGCACAGATACGCAGTATTTT

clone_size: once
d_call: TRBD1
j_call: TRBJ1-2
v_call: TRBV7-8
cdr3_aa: CASSLAGQTIEGYTF
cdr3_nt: TGTGCCAGCAGCTTAGCGGGACAGACAATCGAGGGCTACACCTTC

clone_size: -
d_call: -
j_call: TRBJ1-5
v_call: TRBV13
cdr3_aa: CASSLAGVDQPQHF
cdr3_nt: TGTGCCAGCAGCTTAGCAGGGGTGGATCAGCCCCAGCATTTT

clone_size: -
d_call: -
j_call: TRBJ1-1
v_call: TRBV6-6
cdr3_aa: CASSREGNTEAFF
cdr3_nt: TGTGCCAGCAGCCGGGAGGGGAACACTGAAGCTTTCTTT

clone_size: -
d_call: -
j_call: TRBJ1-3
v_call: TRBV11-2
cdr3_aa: CASSKKGTSGNTIYF
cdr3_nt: TGTGCCAGCAGCAAAAAAGGGACATCTGGAAACACCATATATTTT

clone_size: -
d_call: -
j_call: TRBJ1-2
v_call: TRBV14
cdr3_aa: CASSLSPNYGYTF
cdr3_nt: TGTGCCAGCAGCCTATCCCCTAACTATGGCTACACCTTC

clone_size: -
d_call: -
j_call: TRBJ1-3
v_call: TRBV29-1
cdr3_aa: CSVVRGTGNTIYF
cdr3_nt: TGCAGCGTTGTAAGAGGGACTGGAAACACCATATATTTT

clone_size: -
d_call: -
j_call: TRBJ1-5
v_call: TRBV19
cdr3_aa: CASSIGIGYSQPQHF
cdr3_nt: TGTGCCAGTAGTATAGGAATCGGCTACAGCCAGCCCCAGCATTTT

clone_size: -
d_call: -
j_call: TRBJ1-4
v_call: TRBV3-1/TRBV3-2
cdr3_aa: CASSQDLRLLRKKTNEKLFF
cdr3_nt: TGTGCCAGCAGCCAAGACTTGAGACTCCTAAGAAAGAAAACTAATGAAAAACTGTTTTTT

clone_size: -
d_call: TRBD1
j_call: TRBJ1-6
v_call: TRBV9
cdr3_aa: CASSAPGTEKDSPLHF
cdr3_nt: TGTGCCAGCAGCGCCCCCGGGACAGAAAAAGACTCACCCCTCCACTTT

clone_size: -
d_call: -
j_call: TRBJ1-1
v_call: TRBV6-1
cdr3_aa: CASSDNSLNTEAFF
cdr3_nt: TGTGCCAGCAGTGATAACAGCCTAAACACTGAAGCTTTCTTT